This T cell receptor (beta chain) was recorded in a study of blood T cell repertoires in COVID-19. Germline CDR1 MNHEY, CDR2 SVGAGI. The germline V and J ends were trimmed by 6 bases and 4 bases, with 15 bases remaining between them. This CDR3 has 14 residues. Clones were sequenced by immunoSEQ multiplex PCR, and TCRdb holds only the in-frame ones, with some missing. Of 56,000 or so clones in the sample, more than 85% were seen once. The TCR comes from a man aged 50-60 years with active COVID-19. Sequencing was carried out using peripheral blood. J is TRBJ2-5 and V is TRBV6-5, with D maybe TRBD1 (6 bases). CDR3 DNA sequence: TGTGCCAGCAGCTACAACAGGGTAGGAGAGACCCAGTACTTC. This gives the protein CASSYNRVGETQYF.